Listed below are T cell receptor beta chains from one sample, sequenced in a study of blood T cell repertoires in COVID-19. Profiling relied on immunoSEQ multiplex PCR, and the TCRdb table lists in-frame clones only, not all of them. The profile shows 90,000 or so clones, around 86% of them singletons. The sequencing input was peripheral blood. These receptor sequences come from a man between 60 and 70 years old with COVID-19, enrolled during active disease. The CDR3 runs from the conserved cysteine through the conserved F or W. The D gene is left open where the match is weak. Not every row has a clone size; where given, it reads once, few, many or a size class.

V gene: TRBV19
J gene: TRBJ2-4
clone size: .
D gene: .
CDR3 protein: CASSIRWQGKNIQYF
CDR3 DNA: TGTGCCAGTAGTATAAGGTGGCAGGGCAAAAACATTCAGTACTTC

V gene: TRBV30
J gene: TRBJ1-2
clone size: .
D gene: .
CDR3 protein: CAWSLNDSDGYTF
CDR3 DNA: TGTGCCTGGAGTCTTAACGACAGCGATGGCTACACCTTC

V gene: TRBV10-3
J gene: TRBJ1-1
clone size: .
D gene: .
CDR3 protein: CAISPTVTEAFF
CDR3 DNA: TGTGCCATCAGCCCGACAGTCACTGAAGCTTTCTTT

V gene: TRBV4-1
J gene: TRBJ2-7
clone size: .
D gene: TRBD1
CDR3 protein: CASSQAQTGASYEQYF
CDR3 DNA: TGCGCCAGCAGCCAAGCCCAGACAGGGGCTTCCTACGAGCAGTACTTC

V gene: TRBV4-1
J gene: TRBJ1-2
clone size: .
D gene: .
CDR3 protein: CASSQDFGGGDYGYTF
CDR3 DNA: TGCGCCAGCAGCCAAGATTTTGGAGGGGGGGACTATGGCTACACCTTC

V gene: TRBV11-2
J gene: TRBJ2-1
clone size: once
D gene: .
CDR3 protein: CASSWAPFNEQFF
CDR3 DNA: TGTGCCAGCAGCTGGGCTCCGTTCAATGAGCAGTTCTTC

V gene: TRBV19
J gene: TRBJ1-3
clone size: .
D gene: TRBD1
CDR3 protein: CASAQGAPLDGNTIYF
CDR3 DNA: TGTGCCAGCGCACAGGGGGCCCCCCTTGATGGAAACACCATATATTTT

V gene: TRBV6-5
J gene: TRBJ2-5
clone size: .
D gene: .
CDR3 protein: CASSPGVEETQYF
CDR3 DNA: TGTGCCAGCAGTCCAGGGGTGGAAGAGACCCAGTACTTC

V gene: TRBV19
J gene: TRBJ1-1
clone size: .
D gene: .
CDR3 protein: CASSIGQNTEAFF
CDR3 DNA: TGTGCCAGTAGTATAGGACAGAACACTGAAGCTTTCTTT

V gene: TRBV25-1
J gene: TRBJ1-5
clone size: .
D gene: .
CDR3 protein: CASSERQQPQHF
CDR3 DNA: TGTGCCAGCAGTGAGAGGCAGCAGCCCCAGCATTTT

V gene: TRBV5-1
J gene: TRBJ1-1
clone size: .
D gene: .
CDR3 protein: CASSLAVRVNTEAFF
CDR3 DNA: TGCGCCAGCAGCTTGGCCGTCCGGGTGAACACTGAAGCTTTCTTT

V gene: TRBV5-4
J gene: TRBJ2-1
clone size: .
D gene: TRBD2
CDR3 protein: CASRGLINEQFF
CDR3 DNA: TGTGCCAGCAGGGGACTAATAAATGAGCAGTTCTTC

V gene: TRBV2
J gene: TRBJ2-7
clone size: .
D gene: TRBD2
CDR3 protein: CASSRGLAGGSYEQYF
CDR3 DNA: TGTGCCAGCAGTCGAGGACTAGCGGGAGGGTCCTACGAGCAGTACTTC

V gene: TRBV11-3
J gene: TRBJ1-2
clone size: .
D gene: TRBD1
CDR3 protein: CASSIGAGGYGYTF
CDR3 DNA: TGTGCCAGCAGTATAGGGGCAGGGGGCTATGGCTACACCTTC

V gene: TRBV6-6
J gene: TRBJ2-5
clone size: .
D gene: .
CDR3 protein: CASTRRAGETQYF
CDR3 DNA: TGTGCCAGCACTCGGAGGGCCGGAGAGACCCAGTACTTC

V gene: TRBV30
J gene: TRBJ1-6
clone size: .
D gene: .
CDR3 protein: CAWSVSGRSSYNSPLHF
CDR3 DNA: TGTGCCTGGAGTGTGTCCGGAAGGAGCTCCTATAATTCACCCCTCCACTTT

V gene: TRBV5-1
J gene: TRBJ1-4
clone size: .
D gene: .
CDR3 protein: CASSSDSFEKLFF
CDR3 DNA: TGCGCCAGCAGCTCGGACAGTTTTGAAAAACTGTTTTTT

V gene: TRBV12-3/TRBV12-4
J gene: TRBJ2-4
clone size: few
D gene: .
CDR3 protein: CASSATDKNIQYF
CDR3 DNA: TGTGCCAGCAGCGCGACAGATAAAAACATTCAGTACTTC

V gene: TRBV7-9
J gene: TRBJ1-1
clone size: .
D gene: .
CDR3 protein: CASSLDDITNTEAFF
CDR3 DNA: TGTGCCAGCAGCTTAGATGACATAACGAACACTGAAGCTTTCTTT

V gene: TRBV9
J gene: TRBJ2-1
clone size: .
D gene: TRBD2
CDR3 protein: CASSVDLGLAAVYNEQFF
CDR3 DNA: TGTGCCAGCAGCGTAGATCTAGGGCTAGCGGCTGTTTACAATGAGCAGTTCTTC

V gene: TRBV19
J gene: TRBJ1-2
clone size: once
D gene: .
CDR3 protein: CASSIRGRGYGYTF
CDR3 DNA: TGTGCCAGTAGTATACGCGGGAGGGGGTATGGCTACACCTTC

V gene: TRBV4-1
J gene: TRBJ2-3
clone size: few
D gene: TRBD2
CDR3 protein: CASSQRGAGADTQYF
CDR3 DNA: TGCGCCAGCAGCCAGAGAGGAGCGGGAGCTGATACGCAGTATTTT

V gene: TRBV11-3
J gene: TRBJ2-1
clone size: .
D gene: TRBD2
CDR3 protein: CASTGGPGNSEQFF
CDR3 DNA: TGTGCCAGCACGGGGGGTCCCGGAAACAGTGAGCAGTTCTTC

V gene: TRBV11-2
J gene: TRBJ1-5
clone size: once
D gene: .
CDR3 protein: CASSWGGAFQPQHF
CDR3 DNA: TGTGCCAGCAGCTGGGGGGGGGCTTTTCAGCCCCAGCATTTT

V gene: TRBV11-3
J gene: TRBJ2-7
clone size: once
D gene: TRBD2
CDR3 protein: CASSATRTSGRGYEQYF
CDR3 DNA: TGTGCCAGCAGCGCAACTAGGACTAGCGGGAGAGGTTACGAGCAGTACTTC

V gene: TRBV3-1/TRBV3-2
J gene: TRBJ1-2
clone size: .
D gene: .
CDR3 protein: CASSQGGSGYYGYTF
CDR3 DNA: TGTGCCAGCAGCCAAGGAGGATCGGGGTACTATGGCTACACCTTC

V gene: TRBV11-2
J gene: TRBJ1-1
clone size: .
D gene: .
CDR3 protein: CASSPPRGSNTEAFF
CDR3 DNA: TGTGCCAGCAGCCCCCCGAGGGGGAGTAACACTGAAGCTTTCTTT

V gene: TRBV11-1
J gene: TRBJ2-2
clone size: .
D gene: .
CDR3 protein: CASSSTLNTGELFF
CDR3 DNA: TGTGCCAGCAGCTCTACTTTGAACACCGGGGAGCTGTTTTTT

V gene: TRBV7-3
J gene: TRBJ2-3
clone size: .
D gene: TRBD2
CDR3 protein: CASSFQRGSTDTQYF
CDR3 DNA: TGTGCCAGCAGCTTCCAGCGGGGTAGCACAGATACGCAGTATTTT

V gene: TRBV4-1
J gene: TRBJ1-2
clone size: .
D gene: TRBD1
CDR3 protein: CASSQVPRGRGYGYTF
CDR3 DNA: TGCGCCAGCAGCCAAGTCCCCAGGGGGCGAGGCTATGGCTACACCTTC

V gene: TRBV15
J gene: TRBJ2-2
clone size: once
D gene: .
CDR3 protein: CATSRDYSTQELFF
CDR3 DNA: TGTGCCACCAGCAGAGATTATTCGACTCAGGAGCTGTTTTTT

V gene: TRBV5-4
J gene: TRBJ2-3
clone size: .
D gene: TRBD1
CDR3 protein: CASSWGTGGRTDTQYF
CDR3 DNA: TGTGCCAGCAGCTGGGGGACAGGGGGCAGGACAGATACGCAGTATTTT

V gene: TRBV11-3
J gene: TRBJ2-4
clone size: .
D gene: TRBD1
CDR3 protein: CASSSYRDRGLLAKNIQYF
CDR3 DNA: TGTGCCAGCAGCTCATACCGGGACAGGGGCCTTCTAGCCAAAAACATTCAGTACTTC

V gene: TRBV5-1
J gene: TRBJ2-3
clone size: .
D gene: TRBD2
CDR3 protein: CASRGLGTDTQYF
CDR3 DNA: TGCGCCAGCAGAGGACTAGGCACAGATACGCAGTATTTT

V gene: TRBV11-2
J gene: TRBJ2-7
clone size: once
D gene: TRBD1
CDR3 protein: CASSSRPGGGSSYEQYF
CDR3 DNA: TGTGCCAGCAGTTCACGGCCAGGGGGTGGGAGCTCCTACGAGCAGTACTTC

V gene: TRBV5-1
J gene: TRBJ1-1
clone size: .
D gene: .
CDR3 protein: CASSREKNTEAFF
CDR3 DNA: TGCGCCAGCAGCAGGGAGAAGAACACTGAAGCTTTCTTT

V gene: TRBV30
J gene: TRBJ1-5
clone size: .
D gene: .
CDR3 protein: CAWSVRGSGQPQHF
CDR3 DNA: TGTGCCTGGAGTGTTCGGGGGAGCGGTCAGCCCCAGCATTTT

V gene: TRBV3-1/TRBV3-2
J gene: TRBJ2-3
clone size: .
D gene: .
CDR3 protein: CASSQVSGDVGDTQYF
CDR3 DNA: TGTGCCAGCAGCCAGGTTTCAGGGGATGTGGGAGATACGCAGTATTTT

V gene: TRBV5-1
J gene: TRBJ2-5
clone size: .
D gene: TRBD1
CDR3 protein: CASSPRTGAQETQYF
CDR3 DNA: TGCGCCAGCAGTCCACGGACAGGGGCGCAAGAGACCCAGTACTTC

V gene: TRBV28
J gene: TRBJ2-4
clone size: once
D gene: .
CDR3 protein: CASSLGGDSSVAKNIQYF
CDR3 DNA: TGTGCCAGCAGTCTAGGAGGGGACAGCTCTGTAGCCAAAAACATTCAGTACTTC

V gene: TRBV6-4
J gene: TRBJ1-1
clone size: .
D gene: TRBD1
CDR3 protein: CASSPTGMNTEAFF
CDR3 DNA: TGTGCCAGCAGCCCGACAGGGATGAACACTGAAGCTTTCTTT

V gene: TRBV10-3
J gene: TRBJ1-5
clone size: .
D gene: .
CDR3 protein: CAISAVGSGSNQPQHF
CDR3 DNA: TGTGCCATCAGTGCCGTTGGGTCAGGTAGCAATCAGCCCCAGCATTTT

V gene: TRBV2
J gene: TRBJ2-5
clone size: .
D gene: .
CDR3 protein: CASSGRTAPGETQYF
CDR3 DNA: TGTGCCAGCAGTGGGAGGACAGCACCGGGGGAGACCCAGTACTTC

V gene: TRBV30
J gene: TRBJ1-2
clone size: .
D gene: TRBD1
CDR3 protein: CAWRGQGAFTVIYGYTF
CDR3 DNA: TGTGCCTGGCGGGGACAGGGGGCCTTTACGGTCATCTATGGCTACACCTTC

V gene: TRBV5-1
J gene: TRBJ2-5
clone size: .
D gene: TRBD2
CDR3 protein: CASSLAGTEETQYF
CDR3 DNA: TGCGCCAGCAGCCTAGCGGGTACTGAAGAGACCCAGTACTTC

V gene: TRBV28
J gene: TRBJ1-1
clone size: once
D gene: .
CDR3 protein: CASIKAGNTEAFF
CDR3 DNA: TGTGCCAGCATAAAGGCAGGGAACACTGAAGCTTTCTTT

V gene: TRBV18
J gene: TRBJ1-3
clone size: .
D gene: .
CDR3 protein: CASSPGSGGNTIYF
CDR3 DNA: TGTGCCAGCTCACCAGGATCAGGGGGAAACACCATATATTTT

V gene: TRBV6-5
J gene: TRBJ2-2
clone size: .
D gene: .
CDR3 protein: CASNGQVNTGELFF
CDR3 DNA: TGTGCCAGCAACGGTCAGGTGAACACCGGGGAGCTGTTTTTT

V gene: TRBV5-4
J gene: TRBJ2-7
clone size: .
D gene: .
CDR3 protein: CASSLDAATYEQYF
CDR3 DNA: TGTGCCAGCAGCTTGGATGCGGCCACCTACGAGCAGTACTTC

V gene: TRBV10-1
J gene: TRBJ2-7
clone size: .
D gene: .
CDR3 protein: CASSASFGSSYEQYF
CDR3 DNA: TGCGCCAGCAGCGCCTCTTTCGGGAGCTCCTACGAGCAGTACTTC

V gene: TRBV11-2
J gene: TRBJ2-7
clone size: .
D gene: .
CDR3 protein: CASSLAQGHEQYF
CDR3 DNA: TGTGCCAGCAGCTTAGCGCAGGGCCACGAGCAGTACTTC

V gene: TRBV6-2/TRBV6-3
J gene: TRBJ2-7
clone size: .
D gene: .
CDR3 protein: CASSYSGSAIGYEQYF
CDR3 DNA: TGTGCCAGCAGTTACTCCGGTAGCGCAATAGGATACGAGCAGTACTTC

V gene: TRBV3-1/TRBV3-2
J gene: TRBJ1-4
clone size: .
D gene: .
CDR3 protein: CASREDSNNEKLFF
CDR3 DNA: TGTGCCAGCAGGGAGGACAGCAATAATGAAAAACTGTTTTTT

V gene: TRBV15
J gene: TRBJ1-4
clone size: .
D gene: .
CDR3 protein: CATSRERDEKLFF
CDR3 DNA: TGTGCCACCAGCAGAGAGAGGGATGAAAAACTGTTTTTT

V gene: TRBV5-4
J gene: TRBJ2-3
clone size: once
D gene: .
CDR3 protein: CASTTGVAGTDTQYF
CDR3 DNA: TGTGCCAGCACTACTGGAGTTGCCGGCACAGATACGCAGTATTTT